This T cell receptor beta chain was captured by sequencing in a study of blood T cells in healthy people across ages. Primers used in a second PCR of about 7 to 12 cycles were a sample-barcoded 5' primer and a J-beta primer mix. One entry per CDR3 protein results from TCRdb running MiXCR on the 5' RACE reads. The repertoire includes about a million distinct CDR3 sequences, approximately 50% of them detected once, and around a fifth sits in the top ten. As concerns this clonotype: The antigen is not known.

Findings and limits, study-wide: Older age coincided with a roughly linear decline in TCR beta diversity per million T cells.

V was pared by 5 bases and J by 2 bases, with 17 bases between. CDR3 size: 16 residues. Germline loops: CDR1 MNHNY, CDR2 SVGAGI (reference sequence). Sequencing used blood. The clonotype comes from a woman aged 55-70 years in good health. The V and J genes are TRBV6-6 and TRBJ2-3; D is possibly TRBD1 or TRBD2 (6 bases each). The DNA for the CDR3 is TGTGCCAGCAGTGTCCTCACAGGGAGGCCCACAGATACGCAGTATTTT. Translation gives CASSVLTGRPTDTQYF.